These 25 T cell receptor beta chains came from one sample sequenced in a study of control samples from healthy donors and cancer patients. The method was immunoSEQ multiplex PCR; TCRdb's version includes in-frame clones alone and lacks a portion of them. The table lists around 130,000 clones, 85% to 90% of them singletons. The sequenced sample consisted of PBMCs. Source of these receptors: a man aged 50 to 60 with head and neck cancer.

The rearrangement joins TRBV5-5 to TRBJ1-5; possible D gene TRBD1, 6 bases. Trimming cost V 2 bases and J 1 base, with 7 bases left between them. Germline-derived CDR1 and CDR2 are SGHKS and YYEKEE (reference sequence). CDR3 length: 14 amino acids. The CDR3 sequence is CASSFQGSNQPQHF. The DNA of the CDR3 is TGTGCCAGCAGCTTCCAGGGGAGCAATCAGCCCCAGCATTTT.

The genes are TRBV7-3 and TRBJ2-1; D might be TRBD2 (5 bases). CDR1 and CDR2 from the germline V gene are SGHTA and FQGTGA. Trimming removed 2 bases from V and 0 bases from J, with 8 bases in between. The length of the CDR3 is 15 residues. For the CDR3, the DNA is TGTGCCAGCAGCTTAGACTACAGCTCCTACAATGAGCAGTTCTTC. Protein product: CASSLDYSSYNEQFF.

The CDR3 region has the DNA TGTGCTAGTGGTTTCTCGACAGCCCCGAAACCGCCCTATGGCTACACCTTC. Translating it yields CASGFSTAPKPPYGYTF. J is TRBJ1-2 and V is TRBV12-5, with D maybe TRBD1 (5 bases). This CDR3 is built from 17 residues. V lost 3 bases to trimming and J lost 4 bases, with 21 bases between them. CDR1 is LGHNT and CDR2 is FRNRAP in the germline V gene. The full variable domain, its missing parts supplied by reference TRBV12-5 and TRBJ1-2, is DARVTQTPRHKVTEMGQEVTMRCQPILGHNTVFWYRQTMMQGLELLAYFRNRAPLDDSGMPKDRFSAEMPDATLATLKIQPSEPRDSAVYFCASGFSTAPKPPYGYTFGSGTRLTVV.

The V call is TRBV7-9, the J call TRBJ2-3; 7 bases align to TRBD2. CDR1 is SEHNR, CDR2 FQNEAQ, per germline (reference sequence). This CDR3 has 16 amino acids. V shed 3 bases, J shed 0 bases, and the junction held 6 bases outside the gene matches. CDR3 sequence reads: CASSLTVGGSTDTQYF. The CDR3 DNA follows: TGTGCCAGCAGCTTGACGGTCGGGGGGAGCACAGATACGCAGTATTTT.

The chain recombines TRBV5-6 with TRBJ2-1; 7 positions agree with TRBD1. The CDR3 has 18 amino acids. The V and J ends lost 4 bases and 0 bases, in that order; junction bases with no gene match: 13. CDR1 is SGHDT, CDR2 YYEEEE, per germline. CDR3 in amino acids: CASSLPHRQGNSYNEQFF. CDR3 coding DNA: TGTGCCAGCAGCCTCCCCCATAGACAGGGCAACTCCTACAATGAGCAGTTCTTC.

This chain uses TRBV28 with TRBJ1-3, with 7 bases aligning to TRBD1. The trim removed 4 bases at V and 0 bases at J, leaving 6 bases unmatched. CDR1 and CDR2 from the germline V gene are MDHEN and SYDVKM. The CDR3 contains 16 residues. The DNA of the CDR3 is TGTGCCAGCAGTTACGCCACAGGGGCCTCTGGAAACACCATATATTTT. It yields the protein CASSYATGASGNTIYF. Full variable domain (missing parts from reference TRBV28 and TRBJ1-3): DVKVTQSSRYLVKRTGEKVFLECVQDMDHENMFWYRQDPGLGLRLIYFSYDVKMKEKGDIPEGYSVSREKKERFSLILESASTNQTSMYLCASSYATGASGNTIYFGEGSWLTVV.

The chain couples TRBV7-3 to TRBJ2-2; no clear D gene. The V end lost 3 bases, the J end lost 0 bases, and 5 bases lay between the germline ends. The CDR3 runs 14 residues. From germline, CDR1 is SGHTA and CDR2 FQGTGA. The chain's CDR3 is CASSFNANTGELFF. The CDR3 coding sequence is TGTGCCAGCAGCTTTAACGCGAACACCGGGGAGCTGTTTTTT.

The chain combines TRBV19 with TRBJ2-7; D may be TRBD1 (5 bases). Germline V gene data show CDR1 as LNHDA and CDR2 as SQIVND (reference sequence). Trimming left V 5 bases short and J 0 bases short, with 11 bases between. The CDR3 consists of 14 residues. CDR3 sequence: CASSPRQSSYEQYF. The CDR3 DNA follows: TGTGCCAGTAGTCCGAGACAGAGCTCCTACGAGCAGTACTTC.

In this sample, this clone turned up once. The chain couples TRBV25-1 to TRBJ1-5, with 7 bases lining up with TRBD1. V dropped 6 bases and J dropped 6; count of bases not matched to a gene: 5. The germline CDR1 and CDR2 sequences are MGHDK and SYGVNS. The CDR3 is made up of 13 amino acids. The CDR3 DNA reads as TGTGCCAGCAGAGGACAGGCAGGTCAGCCCCAGCATTTT. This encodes CASRGQAGQPQHF. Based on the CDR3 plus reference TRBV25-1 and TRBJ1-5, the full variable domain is EADIYQTPRYLVIGTGKKITLECSQTMGHDKMYWYQQDPGMELHLIHYSYGVNSTEKGDLSSESTVSRIRTEHFPLTLESARPSHTSQYLCASRGQAGQPQHFGDGTRLSIL.

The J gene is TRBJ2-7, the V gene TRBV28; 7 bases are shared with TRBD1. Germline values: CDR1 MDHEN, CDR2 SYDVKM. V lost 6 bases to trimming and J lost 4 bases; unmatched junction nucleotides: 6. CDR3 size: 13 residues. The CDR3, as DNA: TGTGCCAGCAGCTCGGGACAGCAATACGAGCAGTACTTC. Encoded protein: CASSSGQQYEQYF.

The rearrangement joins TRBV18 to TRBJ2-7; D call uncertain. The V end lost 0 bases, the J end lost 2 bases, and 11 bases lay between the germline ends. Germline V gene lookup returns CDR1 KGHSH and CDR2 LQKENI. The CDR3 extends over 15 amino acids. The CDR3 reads CASSPPRAATYEQYF. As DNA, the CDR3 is TGTGCCAGCTCACCACCAAGGGCAGCCACCTACGAGCAGTACTTC.

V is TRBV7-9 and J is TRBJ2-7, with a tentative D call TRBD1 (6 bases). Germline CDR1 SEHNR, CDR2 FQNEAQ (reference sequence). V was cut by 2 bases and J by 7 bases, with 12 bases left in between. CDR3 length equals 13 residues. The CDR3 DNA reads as TGTGCCAGCAGCTTATTACAGGGAGTAGAGCAGTACTTC. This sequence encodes CASSLLQGVEQYF.

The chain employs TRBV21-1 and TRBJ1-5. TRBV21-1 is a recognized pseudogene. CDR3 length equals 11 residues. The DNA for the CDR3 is TGTGCCAGCAGCAATAATCAGCCCCAGCATTTT. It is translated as CASSNNQPQHF.

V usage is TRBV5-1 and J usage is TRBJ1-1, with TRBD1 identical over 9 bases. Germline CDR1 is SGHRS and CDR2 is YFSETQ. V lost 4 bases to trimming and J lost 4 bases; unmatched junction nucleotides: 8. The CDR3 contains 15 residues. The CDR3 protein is CASSPTTGGFTEAFF. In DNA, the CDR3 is TGCGCCAGCAGCCCGACAACAGGGGGCTTCACTGAAGCTTTCTTT.

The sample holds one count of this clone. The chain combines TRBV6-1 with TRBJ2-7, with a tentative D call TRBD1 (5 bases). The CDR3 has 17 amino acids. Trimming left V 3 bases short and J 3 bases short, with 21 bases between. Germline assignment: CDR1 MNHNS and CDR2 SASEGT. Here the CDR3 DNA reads TGTGCCAGCAGTGAGTCGACAGTGTCCTCTCCCATCTACGAGCAGTACTTC. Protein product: CASSESTVSSPIYEQYF.

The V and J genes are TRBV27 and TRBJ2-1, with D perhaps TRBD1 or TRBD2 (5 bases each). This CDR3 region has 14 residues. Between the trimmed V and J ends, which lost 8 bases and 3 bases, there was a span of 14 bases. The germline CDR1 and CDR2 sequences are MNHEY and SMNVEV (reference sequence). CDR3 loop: CASLERGDYNEQFF. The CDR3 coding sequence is TGTGCCAGCCTTGAGCGAGGGGACTACAATGAGCAGTTCTTC.

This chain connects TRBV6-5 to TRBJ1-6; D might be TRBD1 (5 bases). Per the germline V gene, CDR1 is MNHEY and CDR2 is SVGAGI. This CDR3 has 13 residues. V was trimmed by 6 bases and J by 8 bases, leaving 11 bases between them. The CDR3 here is CASRQTEDSPLHF. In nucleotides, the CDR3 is TGTGCCAGCAGGCAGACAGAGGATTCACCCCTCCACTTT.

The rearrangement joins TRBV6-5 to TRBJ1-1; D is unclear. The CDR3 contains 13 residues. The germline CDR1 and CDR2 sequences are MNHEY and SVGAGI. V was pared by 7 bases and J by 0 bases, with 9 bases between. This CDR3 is CASIRPVNTEAFF. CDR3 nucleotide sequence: TGTGCCAGCATACGACCGGTGAACACTGAAGCTTTCTTT.

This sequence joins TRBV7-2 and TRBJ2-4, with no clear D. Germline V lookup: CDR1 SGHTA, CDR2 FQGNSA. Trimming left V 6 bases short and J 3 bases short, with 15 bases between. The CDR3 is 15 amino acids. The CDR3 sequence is CASSPAGARKNIQYF. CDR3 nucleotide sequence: TGTGCCAGCAGTCCGGCCGGTGCCCGCAAAAACATTCAGTACTTC.

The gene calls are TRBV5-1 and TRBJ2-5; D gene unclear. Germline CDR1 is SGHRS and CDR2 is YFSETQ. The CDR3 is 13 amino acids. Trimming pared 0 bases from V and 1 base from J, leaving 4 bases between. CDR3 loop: CASSLAPQETQYF. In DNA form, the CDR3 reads TGCGCCAGCAGCTTGGCTCCCCAAGAGACCCAGTACTTC.

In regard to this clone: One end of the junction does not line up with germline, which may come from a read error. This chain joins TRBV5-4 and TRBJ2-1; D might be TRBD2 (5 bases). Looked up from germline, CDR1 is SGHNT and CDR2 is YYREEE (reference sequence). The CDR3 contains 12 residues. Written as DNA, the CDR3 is TGTGCCAGCAGCACGCCCGGGGTACCGGGCCTCTTC. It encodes CASSTPGVPGLF.

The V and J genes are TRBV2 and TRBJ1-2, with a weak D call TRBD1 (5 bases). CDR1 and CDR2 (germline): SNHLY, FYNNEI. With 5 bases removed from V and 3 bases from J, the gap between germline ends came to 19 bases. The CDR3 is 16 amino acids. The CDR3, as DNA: TGTGCCAGCAGTCGACGCAGGGACCTAAACGACTATGGCTACACCTTC. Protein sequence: CASSRRRDLNDYGYTF.

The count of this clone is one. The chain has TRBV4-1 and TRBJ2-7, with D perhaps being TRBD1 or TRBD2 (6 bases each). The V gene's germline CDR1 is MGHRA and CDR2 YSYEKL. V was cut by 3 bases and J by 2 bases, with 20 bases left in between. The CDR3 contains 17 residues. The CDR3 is CASSHQTGAGATYEQYF. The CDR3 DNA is TGCGCCAGCAGCCACCAAACGGGGGCAGGGGCTACCTACGAGCAGTACTTC.

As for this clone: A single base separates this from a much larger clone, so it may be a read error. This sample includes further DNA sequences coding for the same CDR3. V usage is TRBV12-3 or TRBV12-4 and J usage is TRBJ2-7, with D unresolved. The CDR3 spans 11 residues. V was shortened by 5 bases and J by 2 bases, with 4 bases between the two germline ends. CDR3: CASSTAYEQYF. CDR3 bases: TGTGCCAGCAGTACCGCCTACGAGCAGTACTTC.

CDR3 sequence: CASSYAQGGYEQYF. CDR3 bases: TGTGCCAGCAGTTACGCACAGGGGGGTTACGAGCAGTACTTC. The chain is built from TRBV6-5 and TRBJ2-7, with 8 nucleotides matching TRBD1. The CDR3 totals 14 residues. With V trimmed by 2 bases and J by 4 bases, 4 bases remained unmatched. Looked up from germline, CDR1 is MNHEY and CDR2 is SVGAGI.